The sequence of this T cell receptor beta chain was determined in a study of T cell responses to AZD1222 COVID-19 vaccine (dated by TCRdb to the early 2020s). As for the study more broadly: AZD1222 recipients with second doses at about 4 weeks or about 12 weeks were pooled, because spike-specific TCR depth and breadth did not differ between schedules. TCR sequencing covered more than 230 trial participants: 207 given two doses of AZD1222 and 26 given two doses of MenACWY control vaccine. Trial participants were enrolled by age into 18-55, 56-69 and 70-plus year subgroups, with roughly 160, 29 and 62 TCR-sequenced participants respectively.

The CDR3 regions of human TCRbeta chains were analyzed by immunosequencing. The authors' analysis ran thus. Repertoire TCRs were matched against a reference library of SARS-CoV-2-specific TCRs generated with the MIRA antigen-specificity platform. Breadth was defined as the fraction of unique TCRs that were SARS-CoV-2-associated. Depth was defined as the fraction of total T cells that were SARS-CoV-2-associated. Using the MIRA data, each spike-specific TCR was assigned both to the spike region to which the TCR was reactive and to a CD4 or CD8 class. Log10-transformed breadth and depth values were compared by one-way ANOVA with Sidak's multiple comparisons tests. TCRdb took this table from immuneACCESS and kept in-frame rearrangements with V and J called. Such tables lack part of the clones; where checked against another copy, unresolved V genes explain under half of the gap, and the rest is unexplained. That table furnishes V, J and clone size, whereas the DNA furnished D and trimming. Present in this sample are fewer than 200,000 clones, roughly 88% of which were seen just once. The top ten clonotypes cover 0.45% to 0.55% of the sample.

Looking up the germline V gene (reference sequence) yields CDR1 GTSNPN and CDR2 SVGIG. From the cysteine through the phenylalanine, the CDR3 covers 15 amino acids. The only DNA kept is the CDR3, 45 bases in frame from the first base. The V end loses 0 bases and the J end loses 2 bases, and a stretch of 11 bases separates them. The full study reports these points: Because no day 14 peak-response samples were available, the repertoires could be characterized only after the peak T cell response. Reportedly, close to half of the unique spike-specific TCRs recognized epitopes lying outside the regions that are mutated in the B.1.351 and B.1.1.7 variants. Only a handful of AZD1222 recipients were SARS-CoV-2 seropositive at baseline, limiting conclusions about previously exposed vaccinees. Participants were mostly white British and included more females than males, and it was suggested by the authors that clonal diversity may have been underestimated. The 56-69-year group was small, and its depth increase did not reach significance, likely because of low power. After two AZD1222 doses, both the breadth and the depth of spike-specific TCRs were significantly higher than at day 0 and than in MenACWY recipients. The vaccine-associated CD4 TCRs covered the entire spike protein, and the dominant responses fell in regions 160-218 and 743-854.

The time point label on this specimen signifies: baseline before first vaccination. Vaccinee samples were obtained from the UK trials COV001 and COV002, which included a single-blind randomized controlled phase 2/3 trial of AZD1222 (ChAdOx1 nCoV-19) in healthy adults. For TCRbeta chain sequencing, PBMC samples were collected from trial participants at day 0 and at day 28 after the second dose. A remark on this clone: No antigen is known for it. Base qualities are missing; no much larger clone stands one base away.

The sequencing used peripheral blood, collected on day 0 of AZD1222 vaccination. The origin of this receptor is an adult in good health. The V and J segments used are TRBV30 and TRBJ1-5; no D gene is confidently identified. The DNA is TGTGCCTGGAGTGTGCCCGGACGGGGCAATCAGCCCCAGCATTTT. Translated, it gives CAWSVPGRGNQPQHF.